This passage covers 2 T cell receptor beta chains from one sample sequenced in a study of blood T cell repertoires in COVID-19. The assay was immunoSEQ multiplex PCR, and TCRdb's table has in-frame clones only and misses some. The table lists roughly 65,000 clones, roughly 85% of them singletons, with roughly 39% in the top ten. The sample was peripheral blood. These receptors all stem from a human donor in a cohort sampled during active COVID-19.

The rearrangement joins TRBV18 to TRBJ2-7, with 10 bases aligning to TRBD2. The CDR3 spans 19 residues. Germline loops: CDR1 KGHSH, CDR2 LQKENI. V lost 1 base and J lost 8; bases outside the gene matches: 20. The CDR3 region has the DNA TGTGCCAGCTCACCACTGCGGTTTGGGCTAGCGGGAGACCCTACGAAGCAGTACTTC. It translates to CASSPLRFGLAGDPTKQYF.

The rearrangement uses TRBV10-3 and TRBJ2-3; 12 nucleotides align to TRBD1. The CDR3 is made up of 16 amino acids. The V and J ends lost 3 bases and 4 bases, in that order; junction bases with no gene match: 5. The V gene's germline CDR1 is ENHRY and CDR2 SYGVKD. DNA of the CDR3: TGTGCCATCAGTGACCCGGGACAGGGGGCATCAGATACGCAGTATTTT. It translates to CAISDPGQGASDTQYF.